This T cell receptor beta chain was captured in a study of blood T cell repertoires in COVID-19. The germline V and J ends were trimmed by 3 bases and 2 bases, with 14 bases remaining between them. This CDR3 spans 15 amino acids. CDR1 is LGHDT, CDR2 YNNKEL, per germline (reference sequence). Measured with immunoSEQ multiplex PCR; TCRdb has only the in-frame clones, and not every one. The sample holds about 440,000 clones, about 90% seen once. This TCR came from a man between 18 and 29 years old who had recovered from COVID-19. The source material was PBMCs or T cells enriched from blood (not recorded which). This sequence joins TRBV3-1 (or the pseudogene TRBV3-2) and TRBJ2-7; no clear D. Here the CDR3 reads CASSQEPTPTYEQYF. Written as DNA, the CDR3 is TGTGCCAGCAGCCAGGAGCCTACACCCACCTACGAGCAGTACTTC.